Below, 9 T cell receptor beta chains from the same sample are listed, as sequenced in a study of shared clonotypes between healthy human individuals (dated by TCRdb to the early 2020s). The method behind the library was the immunoSEQ multiplex PCR assay. TCRdb holds this immuneACCESS table with in-frame rearrangements only. Some clones are missing; in checked studies, unresolved V genes explain under half, and the rest has no known cause. For this sample there are about 560,000 clones; around three quarters appear just once. Of the sample, around 11% falls within the top ten clones. Sequenced material: PBMCs. These receptors were collected from a woman aged 35 to 49 in good health. Some clones in this sample may be carry-over from other donors' samples.

This sequence joins TRBV5-4 and TRBJ2-2, with a possible D match to TRBD2 (6 bases). This CDR3 contains 14 residues. Germline lookup yields CDR1 SGHNT and CDR2 YYREEE (reference sequence). V lost 4 bases and J lost 6, with 13 bases in between. In DNA form, the CDR3 reads TGTGCCAGCAGCCATCCTAGCGAAGCCGGGGAGCTGTTTTTT. This translates into CASSHPSEAGELFF.

This chain uses TRBV13 with TRBJ2-2, with TRBD2 identical over 11 bases. J was trimmed by 2 bases and V by 10 bases; bases with no gene match: 9. The CDR3 has 16 residues. The germline gives CDR1 PRHDT, CDR2 FYEKMQ (reference sequence). CDR3 DNA sequence: TGTGCCACCCGGAGGGGACTAGCGGAAAACACCGGGGAGCTGTTTTTT. Encoded protein: CATRRGLAENTGELFF.

In regard to this clone: Other DNA sequences in the sample encode the same CDR3. The rearrangement links TRBV18 to TRBJ2-7; 13 bases fit TRBD2. The CDR3 spans 16 residues. Germline CDR1 reads KGHSH; CDR2 reads LQKENI. Losses at the gene ends were 3 bases for V and 2 bases for J; bases not matched to a gene: 4. This CDR3 is CASSPPGLAGPYEQYF. CDR3 in DNA: TGTGCCAGCTCACCCCCGGGACTAGCGGGACCCTACGAGCAGTACTTC.

This clone has a single count. The chain recombines TRBV5-1 with TRBJ2-7, with D tentatively TRBD2 (7 bases). The V end lost 1 base, the J end lost 5 bases, and 13 bases lay between the germline ends. In germline, CDR1 is SGHRS, CDR2 YFSETQ. The CDR3 is made up of 14 amino acids. CDR3 protein: CASSLQGGDHEQYF. CDR3 bases: TGCGCCAGCAGCTTGCAAGGGGGGGACCACGAGCAGTACTTC.

The chain recombines TRBV19 with TRBJ2-3; 7 nucleotides align to TRBD2. Germline CDR1 is LNHDA and CDR2 is SQIVND (reference sequence). Trimming cost V 7 bases and J 8 bases; bases outside gene matches: 12. The CDR3 runs to 14 residues. This chain's CDR3 is CASKAAGLIGTQYF. The CDR3, as DNA: TGTGCCAGTAAAGCCGCGGGACTAATTGGTACGCAGTATTTT.

This chain connects TRBV23-1 to TRBJ2-2; D possibly matches TRBD1 or TRBD2 (5 bases each). TRBV23-1 is an ORF, and what it does is uncertain. The CDR3 extends over 16 amino acids. V was pared by 3 bases and J by 5 bases, with 16 bases between. In DNA, the CDR3 is TGCGCCAGCAGTCATGGGGACGGGGTCGTAACCGGGGAGCTGTTTTTT. Protein sequence: CASSHGDGVVTGELFF.

The CDR3 DNA is TGTGCCAGCAGCGCATCGTTTCCGGGACTAGCGGACGAACTGTCCGGGGAGCTGTTTTTT. This encodes CASSASFPGLADELSGELFF. This sequence joins TRBV9 and TRBJ2-2; TRBD2 agrees at 11 bases. Germline V gene lookup returns CDR1 SGDLS and CDR2 YYNGEE. After removal of 3 bases from V and 6 bases from J, the junction contained 19 bases not matched to a gene. This CDR3 contains 20 residues.

The chain uses TRBV11-2 and TRBJ1-2; 8 bases match TRBD1. The CDR3 has 15 amino acids. CDR1 SGHAT and CDR2 FQNNGV come from the germline V gene. The V segment lost 6 bases and the J segment 4 bases; nucleotides outside the gene matches: 10. The CDR3 nucleotides are TGTGCCAGCAGGAAAGCGGGACAGGCAACCTATGGCTACACCTTC. This translates into CASRKAGQATYGYTF.

The chain has TRBV28 and TRBJ1-3, with D hard to call. Trimming removed 6 bases at V and 0 bases at J, with 9 bases between. The length of the CDR3 is 14 residues. The germline gives CDR1 MDHEN, CDR2 SYDVKM. CDR3 nucleotide sequence: TGTGCCAGCAGCAACACAGTCTCTGGAAACACCATATATTTT. This codes for CASSNTVSGNTIYF.